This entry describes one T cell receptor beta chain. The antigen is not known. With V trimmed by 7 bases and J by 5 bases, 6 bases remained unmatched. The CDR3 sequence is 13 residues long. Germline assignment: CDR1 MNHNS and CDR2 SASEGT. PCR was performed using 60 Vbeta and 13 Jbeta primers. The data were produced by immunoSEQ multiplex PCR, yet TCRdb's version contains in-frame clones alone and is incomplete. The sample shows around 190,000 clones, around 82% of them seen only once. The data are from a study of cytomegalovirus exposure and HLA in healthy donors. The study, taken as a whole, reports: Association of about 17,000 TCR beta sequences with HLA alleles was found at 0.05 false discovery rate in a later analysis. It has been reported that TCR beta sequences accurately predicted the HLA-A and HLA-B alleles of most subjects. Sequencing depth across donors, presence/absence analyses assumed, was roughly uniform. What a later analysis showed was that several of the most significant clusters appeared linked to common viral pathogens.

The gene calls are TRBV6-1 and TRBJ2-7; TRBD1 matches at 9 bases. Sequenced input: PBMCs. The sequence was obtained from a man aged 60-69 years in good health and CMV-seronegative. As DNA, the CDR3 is TGTGCCAGCAAACAGGGGGCCCCCGACGAGCAGTACTTC. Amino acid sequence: CASKQGAPDEQYF.